The T cell receptor beta chain under discussion was sequenced for a study of T-cell memory formation after mild COVID-19. Study-wide results and caveats: Clones that got smaller from day 15 to 85 had even CD4/CD8, while clones growing later tipped toward CD4+.

A few counts support this clonotype. No antigen is known for it. MiXCR, applied by TCRdb to the 5' RACE reads, yields one record per CDR3 protein. The sample contains around 310,000 distinct CDR3 sequences, 13% to 15% of which appear only once. Looked up from germline, CDR1 is MNHEY and CDR2 is SMNVEV (reference sequence). The trim removed 2 bases at V and 7 bases at J, leaving 16 bases unmatched. The CDR3 extends over 18 amino acids. The receptor was isolated from a young man who had mild COVID-19 (a few samples of this study predate the infection). Cell type and time point are not known. Sequenced input: PBMCs or a T cell subset sorted from them (not recorded which). V and J are TRBV27 and TRBJ2-7; the match to TRBD2 covers 11 bases. In DNA, the CDR3 is TGTGCCAGCAGTTTAAACCCCTCTCTAGCGGGGGGCAAGAGAGAGCAGTACTTC. Its protein is CASSLNPSLAGGKREQYF.